This T cell receptor (beta chain) was found in a study of T cell repertoires in cytomegalovirus infection (dated by TCRdb to about 2019). About the study as a whole: The peptide stimulations were aimed at well-studied HLA-B-restricted epitopes as well as recently identified HLA-C-restricted CMV epitopes, whose presentation resists viral immunomodulation. Donor HLA type was relevant to the analysis, because carriage of CMV infection together with the matching HLA type was indicated by public TCR beta signatures.

Comments on this clonotype: Which antigen it targets is not known. Base-call qualities are not available, and no considerably larger clone is one nucleotide away.

The germline ends are 8 bases apart after V is trimmed by 1 base and J by 5 bases. Its CDR3 holds 14 amino acids, cysteine through phenylalanine. The read is trimmed to its CDR3 DNA, 42 bases read in frame from base 1. CDR1 and CDR2 are read off the germline V gene as SGHTA and FQGNSA. The listed sequencing device is Illumina HiSeq 1500. TCRdb ran its own pipeline on the public reads, namely fastp trimming at Q25 and MiXCR clone calling, and kept in-frame beta chains. Duplicate CDR3 protein sequences are folded into a single record with the most common DNA and genes. The sample table lists 450,000 to 650,000 distinct CDR3 sequences, around 40% of them with a count of one. Around 48% of the sample is taken by the ten largest. The study at large found these results: In the ex vivo response, HLA-C-restricted CMV-specific TCR beta clonotypes were dominant, and in two of eight donors the single most frequent clonotype came from this HLA-C-restricted group. In both this cohort and an independent cohort of several hundred donors, the cumulative frequency of public TCR beta family members distinguished carriers of CMV infection plus the relevant HLA type.

The intended sense of this specimen's treatment or condition label: in vitro stimulation with specific CMV peptide epitopes to enrich CMV-specific T cells. The receptor was isolated from a human donor in good health (CMV status not recorded). Some clones in this sample may be carry-over from other donors' samples. The material sequenced was cultured PBMCs, taken from culture after CMV antigen stimulation. The sequence joins TRBV7-2 to TRBJ1-4; TRBD1 is possibly the D segment (6 matching bases). This receptor carries the CDR3 CASSLGQVNEKLFF. Here is the DNA: TGTGCCAGCAGCTTAGGACAGGTGAATGAAAAACTGTTTTTT.